This TCR beta chain stems from a study of blood T cell repertoires in COVID-19. Study information: Italy, Spain and the United States were the sources of the convalescent and acute COVID-19 samples. The analysed material was cDNA or gDNA that came from T cells, B-cell-depleted T cells, or PBMCs.

Per the study methods: The assay estimated nucleated cells by amplifying reference gene primers. Assay: immunoSEQ multiplex PCR; the TCRdb copy retains only in-frame clones and omits some. V, J and clone size derive from that table, while D and trimming were established from the DNA sequence. The sample consists of 55,000 to 80,000 clones, around 85% of them appearing once. V lost 0 bases and J 4 bases, leaving 14 bases between the germline ends. This CDR3 spans 16 amino acids. CDR1 and CDR2 (germline): SGHRS, YFSETQ. This clone was seen once. The rearrangement uses TRBV5-1 and TRBJ1-3; D not resolved. What was sequenced was peripheral blood. This TCR came from a human donor in a cohort sampled during active COVID-19. The CDR3 spells CASSLAPQRFGNTIYF. The CDR3 DNA reads as TGCGCCAGCAGCTTGGCCCCACAAAGATTCGGAAACACCATATATTTT.